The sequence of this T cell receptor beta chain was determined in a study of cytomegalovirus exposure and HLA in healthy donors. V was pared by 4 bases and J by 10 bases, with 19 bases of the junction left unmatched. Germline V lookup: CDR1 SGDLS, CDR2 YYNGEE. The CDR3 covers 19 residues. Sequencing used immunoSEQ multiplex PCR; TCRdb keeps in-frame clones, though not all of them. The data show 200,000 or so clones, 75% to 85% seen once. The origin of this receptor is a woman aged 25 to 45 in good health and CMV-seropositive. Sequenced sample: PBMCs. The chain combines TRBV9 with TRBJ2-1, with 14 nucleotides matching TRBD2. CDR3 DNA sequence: TGTGCCAGCAGCTCGGGACTAGCGGGAGCCTTAGGGGCCGAAAGGGAGCAGTTCTTC. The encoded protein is CASSSGLAGALGAEREQFF.